Each of the 7 T cell receptor beta chains below was sequenced from the same sample in a study of blood T cell repertoires in COVID-19. TCRdb's copy holds only in-frame clones and misses some; the assay was immunoSEQ multiplex PCR. The data contain about 22,000 clones, about nine tenths of them singletons. Sequenced material: peripheral blood. These receptors all come from a human donor with active COVID-19. The donor label of this sample is uncertain.

The J gene is TRBJ1-5, the V gene TRBV4-2; D remains unclear. This CDR3 comprises 18 residues. Trimming stripped 0 bases from V and 1 base from J, with 16 bases between. Germline lookup yields CDR1 LGHNA and CDR2 YNFKEQ. The CDR3 nucleotides read TGTGCCAGCAGCCAAGATCAGTGGAGAGGGCGGAGCAATCAGCCCCAGCATTTT. Translation gives CASSQDQWRGRSNQPQHF.

This clone was detected a few times. The chain joins TRBV4-1 to TRBJ2-7; TRBD2 might be the D (6 bases). Germline lookup yields CDR1 MGHRA and CDR2 YSYEKL. The CDR3 spans 16 residues. Deletions cut 4 bases from V and 2 bases from J, with 18 bases between. The CDR3, as DNA: TGCGCCAGCAGCCCCACGCCCAGAGGGAGGACCTACGAGCAGTACTTC. Its translation: CASSPTPRGRTYEQYF.

This chain joins TRBV14 and TRBJ2-3; D perhaps matches TRBD1 (5 bases). Germline V gene data show CDR1 as SGHDN and CDR2 as FVKESK. Between the trimmed V and J ends, which lost 3 bases and 4 bases, there was a span of 14 bases. CDR3 length: 15 amino acids. CDR3 region: CASSHGIGAADTQYF. The CDR3 DNA reads TGTGCCAGCAGCCACGGAATAGGGGCCGCAGATACGCAGTATTTT.

This chain connects TRBV5-6 to TRBJ2-7; the D gene is possibly TRBD1 (6 bases). This CDR3 comprises 15 residues. Germline CDR1 and CDR2: SGHDT and YYEEEE. V lost 2 bases to trimming and J lost 2 bases, with 14 bases between them. This CDR3 is CASSLGGQRTYEQYF. CDR3 in DNA: TGTGCCAGCAGCTTAGGCGGACAGAGAACCTACGAGCAGTACTTC.

The genes are TRBV4-1 and TRBJ1-5; 9 positions agree with TRBD1. With 6 bases clipped from V and 6 bases from J, the junction kept 12 bases outside the gene matches. Germline-derived CDR1 and CDR2 are MGHRA and YSYEKL. The CDR3 sequence is 16 residues long. The CDR3 region has the DNA TGCGCCAGCAGTCCGACAGGGGGTCAGATGGGTCAGCCCCAGCATTTT. Protein product: CASSPTGGQMGQPQHF.

This chain joins TRBV7-2 and TRBJ2-7; 12 bases map to TRBD1. Germline values: CDR1 SGHTA, CDR2 FQGNSA. V gave up 5 bases and J gave up 6 bases; unmatched junction bases: 20. The CDR3 contains 19 residues. Written as DNA, the CDR3 is TGTGCCAGCAGCCGCTCCGGGACAGGGGGCGCTAGCGGGAGTGGCGAGCAGTACTTC. Translating it yields CASSRSGTGGASGSGEQYF. Full variable domain (remainder filled in from reference TRBV7-2 and TRBJ2-7): GAGVSQSPSNKVTEKGKDVELRCDPISGHTALYWYRQSLGQGLEFLIYFQGNSAPDKSGLPSDRFSAERTGGSVSTLTIQRTQQEDSAVYLCASSRSGTGGASGSGEQYFGPGTRLTVT.

V usage is TRBV30 and J usage is TRBJ1-1; maybe TRBD1 (5 bases). Deletions cut 2 bases from V and 4 bases from J, with 8 bases between. Germline loops: CDR1 GTSNPN, CDR2 SVGIG (reference sequence). This CDR3 has 12 amino acids. The CDR3 bases are TGTGCCTGGAGTTGGCAGGGCACTGAAGCTTTCTTT. Amino acids: CAWSWQGTEAFF.